This entry lists 18 T cell receptor beta chains sequenced from one sample in a study of T-cell memory formation after mild COVID-19. Each CDR3 protein gets one entry after TCRdb re-called the 5' RACE reads with MiXCR. The data contain 470,000 or so distinct CDR3 sequences, around a sixth of them seen just once; the ten biggest clones take up over 9%. The sequencing input was PBMCs or a T cell subset sorted from them (not recorded which). The receptors stem from an adult woman who had mild COVID-19 (a few samples of this study predate the infection). Cell type and time point are not known.

The DNA for the CDR3 is TGCGCCAGCAGCGCAATGGGTGGGGTTTACAATGAGCAGTTCTTC. Encoded protein: CASSAMGGVYNEQFF. The genes are TRBV4-1 and TRBJ2-1, with unresolved D. Germline CDR1 is MGHRA and CDR2 is YSYEKL. Between the trimmed V and J ends, which lost 5 bases and 4 bases, there was a span of 15 bases. The length of the CDR3 is 15 residues.

This clonotype has just a few counts. V usage is TRBV6-2 or TRBV6-3 and J usage is TRBJ2-7; D possibly corresponds to TRBD2 (6 bases). Germline V lookup: CDR1 MNHEY, CDR2 SVGEGT. V gave up 2 bases and J gave up 5 bases, with 13 bases separating them. The CDR3 consists of 14 residues. As DNA, the CDR3 is TGTGCCAGCAGTTACGGGGGGTCTCCCCACGAGCAGTACTTC. Protein sequence: CASSYGGSPHEQYF.

This chain connects TRBV18 to TRBJ2-7; D possibly corresponds to TRBD2 (6 bases). CDR1 and CDR2 from the germline V gene are KGHSH and LQKENI. CDR3 length: 14 residues. V was shortened by 3 bases and J by 3 bases, with 12 bases between the two germline ends. The CDR3 loop reads CASSPPGTDYEQYF. CDR3 nucleotides: TGTGCCAGCTCACCGCCCGGGACTGACTACGAGCAGTACTTC.

The chain joins TRBV23-1 to TRBJ2-1, with TRBD2 identical over 10 bases. TRBV23-1 qualifies as an ORF whose function is uncertain. The CDR3 consists of 17 residues. Losses at the gene ends were 0 bases for V and 6 bases for J; bases not matched to a gene: 8. CDR3 sequence reads: CASSQSGPSGSVNEQFF. The CDR3 DNA reads TGCGCCAGCAGTCAATCGGGTCCTAGCGGGAGCGTCAATGAGCAGTTCTTC.

The chain links TRBV5-1 to TRBJ1-5, with unresolved D. This CDR3 has 13 residues. V dropped 0 bases and J dropped 11 bases, with 12 bases sitting between them. CDR1 SGHRS and CDR2 YFSETQ come from the germline V gene. The chain's CDR3 is CASSLVPGMAQHF. In DNA, the CDR3 is TGCGCCAGCAGCTTGGTACCAGGTATGGCCCAGCATTTT.

The chain uses TRBV4-1 and TRBJ1-2; 9 bases map to TRBD1. Losses at the gene ends were 0 bases for V and 6 bases for J; bases not matched to a gene: 8. The CDR3 loop spans 16 amino acids. In germline, CDR1 is MGHRA, CDR2 YSYEKL. CDR3 DNA: TGCGCCAGCAGCCAAGAGGGGGGACAGGGACCGAATGGCTACACCTTC. Its translation is CASSQEGGQGPNGYTF.

The chain couples TRBV6-2 or TRBV6-3 to TRBJ2-1; 9 nucleotides match TRBD1. The V gene's germline CDR1 is MNHEY and CDR2 SVGEGT. The trim removed 8 bases at V and 6 bases at J, leaving 8 bases unmatched. This CDR3 is built from 14 residues. The CDR3 DNA sequence: TGTGCCAGCGGGGGGGACAGGGTCGGCAATGAGCAGTTCTTC. Protein product: CASGGDRVGNEQFF.

This clonotype was seen a handful of times. The chain couples TRBV29-1 to TRBJ2-7; TRBD1 might be the D (5 bases). The V end was cut by 1 base, the J end by 2 bases, with 6 bases between. CDR3 length equals 12 residues. CDR1 SQVTM and CDR2 ANQGSEA come from the germline V gene. CDR3 residues: CSVEAGTYEQYF. The CDR3 DNA is TGCAGCGTTGAAGCAGGGACCTACGAGCAGTACTTC.

In this sample, this clonotype turned up a few times. Here the CDR3 DNA reads TGTGCCAGCAGCAATCGGGGACAGCCGGAAGAGACCCAGTACTTC. Amino acids: CASSNRGQPEETQYF. The V call is TRBV21-1, the J call TRBJ2-5; the table's D call TRBD1 went unverified against the DNA. TRBV21-1 is designated a pseudogene. The CDR3 totals 15 residues.

This clonotype was counted between two and nine times. This rearrangement joins TRBV6-5 to TRBJ2-1, with D maybe TRBD2 (5 bases). The CDR3 runs 16 residues. V lost 7 bases and J lost 3, with 19 bases in between. Looked up from germline, CDR1 is MNHEY and CDR2 is SVGAGI. The CDR3 loop is CASTSPRLAGYNEQFF. Here the CDR3 DNA reads TGTGCCAGCACCAGTCCCAGGCTAGCCGGCTACAATGAGCAGTTCTTC.

This clonotype occurred a few times. This chain connects TRBV7-9 to TRBJ1-1, with D unresolved. This CDR3 has 17 amino acids. V lost 7 bases, J lost 1 base, and 22 bases lay in between. The germline CDR1 and CDR2 sequences are SEHNR and FQNEAQ (reference sequence). This CDR3 is CASILGGQTWPNTEAFF. DNA for the CDR3: TGTGCCAGCATCCTCGGTGGGCAGACTTGGCCGAACACTGAAGCTTTCTTT.

The chain links TRBV15 to TRBJ2-2; tentatively, D is TRBD1 (6 bases). Germline V gene sequence: CDR1 LNHNV, CDR2 YYDKDF (reference sequence). This CDR3 spans 15 amino acids. Trimming removed 0 bases at V and 5 bases at J, with 10 bases between. CDR3 in DNA: TGTGCCACCAGCAGAGACAGGGGCTGGACCGGGGAGCTGTTTTTT. This gives the protein CATSRDRGWTGELFF.

The V call is TRBV9, the J call TRBJ2-1; 10 nucleotides match TRBD2. Germline CDR1 SGDLS, CDR2 YYNGEE. Trimming took 3 bases from V and 2 from J; bases not matched to a gene: 8. CDR3 length: 17 amino acids. The DNA of the CDR3 is TGTGCCAGCAGCGCTACTCTAGCGGGAGTTACCTACAATGAGCAGTTCTTC. This gives the protein CASSATLAGVTYNEQFF.

This clonotype has a handful of counts. The chain is built from TRBV6-5 and TRBJ1-2; a weak D match, TRBD1 (5 bases). This CDR3 spans 15 amino acids. From germline, CDR1 is MNHEY and CDR2 SVGAGI. V shed 5 bases and J shed 2 bases, with 15 bases lying between them. The CDR3 region has the DNA TGTGCCAGCAGTAACGGGGCCGGTAACAACTATGGCTACACCTTC. Its protein product is CASSNGAGNNYGYTF.

V and J are TRBV24-1 and TRBJ1-5, with D maybe TRBD1 (5 bases). CDR1 is KGHDR and CDR2 is SFDVKD in the germline V gene. Trimming took off 5 bases at V and 7 bases at J, with 14 bases between the two ends. CDR3 length equals 14 residues. CDR3 sequence (DNA): TGTGCCACCAGTGTTCCGGGGGTTGGGCAGCCCCAGCATTTT. As protein: CATSVPGVGQPQHF.

The rearrangement uses TRBV4-3 and TRBJ1-1; D is perhaps TRBD1 (6 bases). The CDR3 loop spans 13 amino acids. The germline gives CDR1 LGHNA, CDR2 YSLEER. V was pared by 4 bases and J by 13 bases, with 19 bases between. The CDR3 sequence is CASSRGQNQLSFF. The CDR3 coding sequence is TGCGCCAGCAGCCGCGGACAGAACCAGCTCAGTTTCTTT.

The chain links TRBV12-3 or TRBV12-4 to TRBJ2-1; TRBD1 might be the D (5 bases). The CDR3 sequence is 15 residues long. V was trimmed by 3 bases and J by 2 bases, leaving 11 bases between them. The CDR3 here is CASSLSGSTYNEQFF. In nucleotides, the CDR3 is TGTGCCAGCAGTTTGTCAGGGTCTACCTACAATGAGCAGTTCTTC.

In this sample, this clonotype turned up once. CDR3 coding DNA: TGTGCCAGCTCACCGAACACAGGGGGCGCCGGAAACACTGAAGCTTTCTTT. This encodes CASSPNTGGAGNTEAFF. The chain joins TRBV18 to TRBJ1-1; 9 bases agree with TRBD1. This CDR3 contains 17 residues. From germline, CDR1 is KGHSH and CDR2 LQKENI. V lost 3 bases, J lost 2 bases, and 10 bases stayed unmatched.